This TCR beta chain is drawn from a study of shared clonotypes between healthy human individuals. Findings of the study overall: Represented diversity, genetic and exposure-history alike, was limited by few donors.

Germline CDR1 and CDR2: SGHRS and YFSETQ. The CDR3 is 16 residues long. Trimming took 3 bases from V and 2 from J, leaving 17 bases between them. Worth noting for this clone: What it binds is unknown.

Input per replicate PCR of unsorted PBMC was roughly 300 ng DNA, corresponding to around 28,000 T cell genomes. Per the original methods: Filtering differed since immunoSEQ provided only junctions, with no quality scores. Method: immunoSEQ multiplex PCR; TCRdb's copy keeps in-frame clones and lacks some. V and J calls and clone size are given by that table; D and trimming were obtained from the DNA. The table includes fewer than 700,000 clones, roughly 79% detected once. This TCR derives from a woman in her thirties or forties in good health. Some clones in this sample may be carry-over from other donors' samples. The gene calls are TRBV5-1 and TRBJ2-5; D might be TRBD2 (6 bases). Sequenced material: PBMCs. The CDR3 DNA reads TGCGCCAGCAGCTGGGGACTCCGAGGCGGGCAAGAGACCCAGTACTTC. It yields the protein CASSWGLRGGQETQYF.